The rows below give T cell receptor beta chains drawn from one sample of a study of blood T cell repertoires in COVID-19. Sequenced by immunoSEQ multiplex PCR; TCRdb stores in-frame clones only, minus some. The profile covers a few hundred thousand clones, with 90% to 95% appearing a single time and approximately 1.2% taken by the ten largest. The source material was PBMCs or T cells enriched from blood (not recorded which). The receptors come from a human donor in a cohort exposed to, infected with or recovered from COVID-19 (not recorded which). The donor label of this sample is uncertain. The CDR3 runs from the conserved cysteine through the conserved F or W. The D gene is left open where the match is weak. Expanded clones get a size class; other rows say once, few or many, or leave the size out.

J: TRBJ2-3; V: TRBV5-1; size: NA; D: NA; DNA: TGCGCCAGCAGCTTGGGTGCGAGGGGGAGCACAGATACGCAGTATTTT; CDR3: CASSLGARGSTDTQYF
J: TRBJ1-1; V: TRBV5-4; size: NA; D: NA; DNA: TGTGCCAGCAGCTTCCCGACAGTTGACACTGAAGCTTTCTTT; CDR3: CASSFPTVDTEAFF
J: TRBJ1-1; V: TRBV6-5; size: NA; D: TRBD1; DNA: TGTGCCACCAAACAGGGGTTTAATATGAACACTGAAGCTTTCTTT; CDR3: CATKQGFNMNTEAFF
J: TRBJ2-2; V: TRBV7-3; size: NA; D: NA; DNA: TGTGCCAGCAGCCTTCACTCGAACACCGGGGAGCTGTTTTTT; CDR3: CASSLHSNTGELFF
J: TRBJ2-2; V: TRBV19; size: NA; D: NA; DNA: TGTGCCACCCGGGGGATGAACACCGGGGAGCTGTTTTTT; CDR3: CATRGMNTGELFF
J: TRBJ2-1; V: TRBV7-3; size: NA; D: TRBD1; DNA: TGTGCCAGCAGCCCAACGCCCGGGACAGGCAAAGGCAATGAGCAGTTCTTC; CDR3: CASSPTPGTGKGNEQFF
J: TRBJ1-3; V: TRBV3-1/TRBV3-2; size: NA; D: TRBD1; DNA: TGTGCCAGCAGCCAAGGAGGGGGCACTGGAAACACCATATATTTT; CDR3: CASSQGGGTGNTIYF
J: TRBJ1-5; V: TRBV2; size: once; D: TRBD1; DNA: TGTGCCAGCAGTGAGAGACAGGGGCCCCAGCATTTT; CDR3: CASSERQGPQHF
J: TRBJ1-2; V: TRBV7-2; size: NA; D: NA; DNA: TGTGCCAGCAGCCCGTTTCAGGGGGGCTACACCTTC; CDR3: CASSPFQGGYTF
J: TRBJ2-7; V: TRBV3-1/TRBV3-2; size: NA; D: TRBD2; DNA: TGTGCCAGCAGCCAAGGGCTAGCGGGGGGGCCAAGAAACGAGCAGTACTTC; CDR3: CASSQGLAGGPRNEQYF
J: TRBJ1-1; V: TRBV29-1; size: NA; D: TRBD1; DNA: TGCAGCGTTGGACAGGGGAACACTGAAGCTTTCTTT; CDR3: CSVGQGNTEAFF
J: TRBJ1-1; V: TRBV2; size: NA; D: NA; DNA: TGTGCCAGCACCGGAGGAATGATGAACACTGAAGCTTTCTTT; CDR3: CASTGGMMNTEAFF
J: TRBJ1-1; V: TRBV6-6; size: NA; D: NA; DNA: TGTGCCAGCGGGCAGCTCTTTGAAGCTTTCTTT; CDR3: CASGQLFEAFF
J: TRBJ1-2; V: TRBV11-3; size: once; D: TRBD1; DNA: TGTGCCAGCAGCTTAGGGACAGGGGGTGACGGCTACACCTTC; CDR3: CASSLGTGGDGYTF
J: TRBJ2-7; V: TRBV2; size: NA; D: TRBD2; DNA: TGTGCCAGCAGTGAGGCCCCGGGGACTAACTACGAGCAGTACTTC; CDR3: CASSEAPGTNYEQYF
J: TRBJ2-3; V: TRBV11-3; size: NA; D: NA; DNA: TGTGCCAGCAGCTTAGGTGACTACCGCACAGATACGCAGTATTTT; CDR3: CASSLGDYRTDTQYF
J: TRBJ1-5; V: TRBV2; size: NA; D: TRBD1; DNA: TGTGCCAGCAGCGCCGGGACAGGGGGCGGGCAGCCCCAGCATTTT; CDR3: CASSAGTGGGQPQHF
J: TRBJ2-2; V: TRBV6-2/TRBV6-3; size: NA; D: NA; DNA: TGTGCCAGCAGTTTCCTCCGAGGGACCGGGGAGCTGTTTTTT; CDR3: CASSFLRGTGELFF
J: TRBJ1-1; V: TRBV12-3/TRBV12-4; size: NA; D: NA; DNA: TGTGCCAGCCTTCTAGCGGGGGGCGCTGAAGCTTTCTTT; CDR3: CASLLAGGAEAFF
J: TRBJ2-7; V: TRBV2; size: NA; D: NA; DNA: TGTGCCAGCAGTGAATTGCAGGGATATACCGAGCAGTACTTC; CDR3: CASSELQGYTEQYF
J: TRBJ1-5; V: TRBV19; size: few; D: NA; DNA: TGTGCCAGTAGTATAGACCTCCTTCGGCCCCAGCATTTT; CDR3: CASSIDLLRPQHF
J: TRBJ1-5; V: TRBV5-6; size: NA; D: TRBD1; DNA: TGTGCCAGCAGCAAGATGGACAGGGTGGGTCGACAGCCCCAGCATTTT; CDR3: CASSKMDRVGRQPQHF
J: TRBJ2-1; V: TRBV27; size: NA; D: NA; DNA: TGTGCCAGCAGTTTATGGGGGGGGCCCTACAATGAGCAGTTCTTC; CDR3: CASSLWGGPYNEQFF
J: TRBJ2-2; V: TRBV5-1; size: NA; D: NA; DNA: TGCGCCAGCAGCTTGGAAGGGAGCGGGGAGCTGTTTTTT; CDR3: CASSLEGSGELFF
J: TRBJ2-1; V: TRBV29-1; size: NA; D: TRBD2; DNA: TGCAGCGTGCGGGGGGGTTCCTACAATGAGCAGTTCTTC; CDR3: CSVRGGSYNEQFF
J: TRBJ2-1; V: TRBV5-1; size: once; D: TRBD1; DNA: TGCGCCAGCAGCCCGGGACAGGCCTACAATGAGCAGTTCTTC; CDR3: CASSPGQAYNEQFF
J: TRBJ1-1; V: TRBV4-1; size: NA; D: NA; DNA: TGCGCCAGCAGCTTCGGGAGTCAGAGGGGTGACACTGAAGCTTTCTTT; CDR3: CASSFGSQRGDTEAFF
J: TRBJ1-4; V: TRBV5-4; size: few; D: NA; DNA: TGTGCCAGCAGCTACCTAGGGGATGAAAAACTGTTTTTT; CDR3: CASSYLGDEKLFF
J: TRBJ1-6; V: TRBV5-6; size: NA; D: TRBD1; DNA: TGTGCCAGCAGCACGACAGGGGGCCTCAGAAATTCACCCCTCCACTTT; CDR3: CASSTTGGLRNSPLHF
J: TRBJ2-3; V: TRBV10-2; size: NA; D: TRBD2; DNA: TGCGCCAGCAGCCCGATACGGGGGGGCCCCGATACGCAGTATTTT; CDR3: CASSPIRGGPDTQYF
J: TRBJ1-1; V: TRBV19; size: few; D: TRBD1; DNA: TGTGCCAGTAGGACATCCGACAGGGGACGGAGAACTGAAGCTTTCTTT; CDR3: CASRTSDRGRRTEAFF
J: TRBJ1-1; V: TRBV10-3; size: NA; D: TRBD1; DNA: TGTGCCATCCAACGTGCCCTACAGGGGGGCACTGAAGCTTTCTTT; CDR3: CAIQRALQGGTEAFF
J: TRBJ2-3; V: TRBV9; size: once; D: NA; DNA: TGTGCCAGCGGGGGGGGGCCCGGTACGCAGTATTTT; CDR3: CASGGGPGTQYF
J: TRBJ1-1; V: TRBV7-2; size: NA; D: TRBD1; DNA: TGTGCCAGCAGCTTCGGGACAGTCCCCGCAGCTTTCTTT; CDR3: CASSFGTVPAAFF
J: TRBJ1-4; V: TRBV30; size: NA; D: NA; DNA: TGTGCCTGGACTGGACAGCTCAATGAAAAACTGTTTTTT; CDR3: CAWTGQLNEKLFF
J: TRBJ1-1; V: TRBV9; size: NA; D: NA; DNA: TGTGCCAGCAGCGTAGTCGGTGAAAACACTGAAGCTTTCTTT; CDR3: CASSVVGENTEAFF
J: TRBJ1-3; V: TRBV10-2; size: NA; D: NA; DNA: TGCGCCAGCAGAGATCCGAGTAGCTCTGGAAACACCATATATTTT; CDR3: CASRDPSSSGNTIYF
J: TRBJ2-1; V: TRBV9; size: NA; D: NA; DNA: TGTGCCAGCAGCTTTCGCAGGGGCTATGAGCAGTTCTTC; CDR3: CASSFRRGYEQFF
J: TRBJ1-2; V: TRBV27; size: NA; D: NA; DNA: TGTGCCAGCAGCTTTTCCACAGGTGGTGGCTACACCTTC; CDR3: CASSFSTGGGYTF
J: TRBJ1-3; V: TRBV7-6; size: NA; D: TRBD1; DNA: TGTGCCAGCAGCTTCGAACCGGGACAGGGTACGAGCTCTGGAAACACCATATATTTT; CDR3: CASSFEPGQGTSSGNTIYF
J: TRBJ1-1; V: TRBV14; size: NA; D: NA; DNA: TGTGCCAGCAGCCAGGTGGGGGCACCGGGGAGAAAAAGCGCTTTCTTT; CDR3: CASSQVGAPGRKSAFF
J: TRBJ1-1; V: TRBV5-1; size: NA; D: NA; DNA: TGCGCCAGCAGCTTAACAGGGAAAAGCACTGAAGCTTTCTTT; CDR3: CASSLTGKSTEAFF
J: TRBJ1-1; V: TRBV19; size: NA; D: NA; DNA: TGTGCCAGTAGTAAGGCCGGCGGTAGTATGACTGAAGCTTTCTTT; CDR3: CASSKAGGSMTEAFF
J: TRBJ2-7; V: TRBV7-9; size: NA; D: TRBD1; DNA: TGTGCCAGCAGCTTAGGGGGCTTGGGACAGGGAGCCTACGAGCAGTACTTC; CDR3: CASSLGGLGQGAYEQYF
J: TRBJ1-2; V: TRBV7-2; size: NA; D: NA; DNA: TGTGCCAGCAGTCCTGGCGGGGTGTACGGCTACACCTTC; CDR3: CASSPGGVYGYTF
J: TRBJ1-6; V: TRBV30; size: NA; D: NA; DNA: TGTGCCTGGAGCTTTGACAGGCCCACCCTCCACTTT; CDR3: CAWSFDRPTLHF
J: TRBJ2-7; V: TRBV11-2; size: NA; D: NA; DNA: TGTGCCAGCAGCTTCTACGGGACACCCGAGCAGTACTTC; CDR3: CASSFYGTPEQYF